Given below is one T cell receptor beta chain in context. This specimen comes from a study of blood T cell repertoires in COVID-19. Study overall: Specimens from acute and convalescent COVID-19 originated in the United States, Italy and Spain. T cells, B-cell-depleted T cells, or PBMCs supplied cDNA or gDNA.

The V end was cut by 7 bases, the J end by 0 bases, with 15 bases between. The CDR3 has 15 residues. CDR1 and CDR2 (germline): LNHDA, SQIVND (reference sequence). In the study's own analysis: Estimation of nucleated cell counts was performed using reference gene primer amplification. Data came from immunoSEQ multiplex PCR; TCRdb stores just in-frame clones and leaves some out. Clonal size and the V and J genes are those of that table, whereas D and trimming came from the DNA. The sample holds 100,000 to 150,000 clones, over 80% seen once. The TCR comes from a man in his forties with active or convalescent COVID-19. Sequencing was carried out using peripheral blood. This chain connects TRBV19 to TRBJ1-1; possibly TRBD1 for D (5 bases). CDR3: CASTIGGTVNTEAFF. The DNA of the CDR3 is TGTGCCAGTACTATCGGCGGGACCGTGAACACTGAAGCTTTCTTT. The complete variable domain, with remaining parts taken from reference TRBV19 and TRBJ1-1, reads DGGITQSPKYLFRKEGQNVTLSCEQNLNHDAMYWYRQDPGQGLRLIYYSQIVNDFQKGDIAEGYSVSREKKESFPLTVTSAQKNPTAFYLCASTIGGTVNTEAFFGQGTRLTVV.